The source of this TCR beta chain is a study of T-cell reconstitution after alpha-beta-depleted transplantation in children. This clonotype appeared a few times. TCRbeta library construction was performed incorporating unique molecular identifiers. One entry per CDR3 protein results from TCRdb running MiXCR on the PCR reads. The table includes some 500,000 distinct CDR3 sequences, 15% to 20% detected once. From germline, CDR1 is MNHNS and CDR2 SASEGT. Trimming removed 7 bases from V and 2 bases from J; junction bases left unmatched: 11. This CDR3 has 16 residues. The chain recombines TRBV6-1 with TRBJ1-5; TRBD1 matches 7 bases. The receptor was isolated from a human donor who donated a stem cell graft to a child with acute lymphoblastic leukemia. This material consisted of PBMCs from the stem cell graft donor, taken from the stem cell graft. The DNA of the CDR3 is TGTGCCAGCACCGGAGATGACAGGGCTGGCAATCAGCCCCAGCATTTT. Translating gives CASTGDDRAGNQPQHF.